The 9 T cell receptor beta chains below were found in one sample sequenced in a study of early T cells in non-severe SARS-CoV-2 infection. TCRdb re-analysed the 5' RACE reads in MiXCR, keeping a single row per CDR3 protein. The table lists roughly 80,000 distinct CDR3 sequences, 11% of them singletons. Sequenced here: whole blood, sampled at baseline. The receptors were gathered from an adult who was a healthcare worker with PCR-confirmed SARS-CoV-2 infection or an uninfected control (not recorded which).

V gene TRBV28 combines with J gene TRBJ1-2; no clear D. V was cut by 11 bases and J by 3 bases, with 7 bases left in between. Germline CDR1 and CDR2: MDHEN and SYDVKM. The CDR3 runs to 10 residues. CDR3 in amino acids: CAVRDYGYTF. The CDR3 coding sequence is TGTGCCGTTAGAGACTATGGCTACACCTTC.

This clonotype has a count of ten or more. The V and J genes are TRBV5-6 and TRBJ2-6; D is possibly TRBD2 (6 bases). CDR1 and CDR2 (germline): SGHDT, YYEEEE. The CDR3 has 18 residues. V lost 2 bases and J 0 bases, leaving 15 bases between the germline ends. The DNA for the CDR3 is TGTGCCAGCAGCTTCAGACTAGGGGCACACTCTGGGGCCAACGTCCTGACTTTC. Protein sequence: CASSFRLGAHSGANVLTF. The variable domain in full, completed from reference TRBV5-6 and TRBJ2-6, reads DAGVTQSPTHLIKTRGQQVTLRCSPKSGHDTVSWYQQALGQGPQFIFQYYEEEERQRGNFPDRFSGHQFPNYSSELNVNALLLGDSALYLCASSFRLGAHSGANVLTFGAGSRLTVL.

This clonotype was picked up one time. J is TRBJ2-7 and V is TRBV27, with 13 bases matching TRBD2. The germline gives CDR1 MNHEY, CDR2 SMNVEV (reference sequence). V was pared by 3 bases and J by 4 bases, with 0 bases of the junction left unmatched. There are 14 residues in the CDR3. CDR3 nucleotide sequence: TGTGCCAGCAGTTTGACTAGCGGGGGGTACGAGCAGTACTTC. It yields the protein CASSLTSGGYEQYF.

This clonotype appeared many times. CDR3 in DNA: TGTGCCAGCAGTTTATCTCCCTATGGGGGGGTTGAAGATACGCAGTATTTT. This gives the protein CASSLSPYGGVEDTQYF. The chain links TRBV27 to TRBJ2-3; 7 bases map to TRBD2. The J segment lost 5 bases and the V segment lost 0 bases, leaving 11 bases of the junction unmatched. This CDR3 comprises 17 residues. Germline assignment: CDR1 MNHEY and CDR2 SMNVEV (reference sequence).

This clonotype has a count of ten or more. V usage is TRBV5-1 and J usage is TRBJ2-5; 7 bases line up with TRBD1. Germline V CDR1 and CDR2: SGHRS, YFSETQ. V was clipped by 4 bases and J by 0 bases; unmatched bases: 3. CDR3 length equals 14 residues. The DNA for the CDR3 is TGCGCCAGCAGCATGGACAGGTACCAAGAGACCCAGTACTTC. It encodes CASSMDRYQETQYF.

This clonotype was observed many times. In nucleotides, the CDR3 is TGTGCCAGCATCCCCGGCGGAGCAGGGGTCAAAAACATTCAGTACTTC. Protein product: CASIPGGAGVKNIQYF. The chain has TRBV6-2 or TRBV6-3 and TRBJ2-4; a weak D match, TRBD1 (6 bases). In germline, CDR1 is MNHEY, CDR2 SVGEGT. The V end lost 7 bases, the J end lost 3 bases, and 19 bases lay between the germline ends. CDR3 length: 16 amino acids.

The V call is TRBV5-1, the J call TRBJ1-5; tentative D call: TRBD1 (6 bases). The CDR3 is 14 residues long. Trimming removed 3 bases from V and 5 bases from J, with 12 bases in between. The V gene's germline CDR1 is SGHRS and CDR2 YFSETQ. The CDR3, as DNA: TGCGCCAGCAGCTGGGCCCCAGGGGATCAGCCCCAGCATTTT. Protein: CASSWAPGDQPQHF.

This clonotype has at least ten counts. The V call is TRBV29-1, the J call TRBJ2-5, with a weak D call TRBD1 (6 bases). Germline V gene data show CDR1 as SQVTM and CDR2 as ANQGSEA. V lost 6 bases to trimming and J lost 1 base, with 18 bases between them. This CDR3 contains 15 residues. CDR3 region: CSVSIPTGGQETQYF. The CDR3 DNA is TGCAGCGTCTCAATCCCGACAGGCGGCCAAGAGACCCAGTACTTC.

This clonotype showed up many times. The chain joins TRBV6-5 to TRBJ2-3; D perhaps matches TRBD1 (6 bases). CDR3 length equals 11 residues. Germline loops: CDR1 MNHEY, CDR2 SVGAGI. V was pared by 11 bases and J by 5 bases, with 11 bases between. CDR3 DNA: TGTGCCTCAAAACAGGGAGATACGCAGTATTTT. It translates to CASKQGDTQYF.